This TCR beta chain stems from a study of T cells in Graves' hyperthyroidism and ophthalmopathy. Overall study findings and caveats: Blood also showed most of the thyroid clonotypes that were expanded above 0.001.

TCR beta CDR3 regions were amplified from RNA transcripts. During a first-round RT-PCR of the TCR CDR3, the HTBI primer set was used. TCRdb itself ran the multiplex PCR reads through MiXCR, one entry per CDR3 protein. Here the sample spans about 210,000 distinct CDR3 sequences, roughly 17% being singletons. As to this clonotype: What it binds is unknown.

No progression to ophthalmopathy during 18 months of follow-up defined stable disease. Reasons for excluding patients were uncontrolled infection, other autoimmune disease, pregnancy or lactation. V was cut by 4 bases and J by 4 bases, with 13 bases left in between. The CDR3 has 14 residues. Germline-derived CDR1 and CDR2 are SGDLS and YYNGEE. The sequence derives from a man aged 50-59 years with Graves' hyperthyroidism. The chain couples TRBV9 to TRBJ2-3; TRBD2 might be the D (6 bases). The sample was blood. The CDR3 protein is CASSIIAASDTQYF. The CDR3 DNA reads TGTGCCAGCAGCATCATAGCGGCGTCAGATACGCAGTATTTT.